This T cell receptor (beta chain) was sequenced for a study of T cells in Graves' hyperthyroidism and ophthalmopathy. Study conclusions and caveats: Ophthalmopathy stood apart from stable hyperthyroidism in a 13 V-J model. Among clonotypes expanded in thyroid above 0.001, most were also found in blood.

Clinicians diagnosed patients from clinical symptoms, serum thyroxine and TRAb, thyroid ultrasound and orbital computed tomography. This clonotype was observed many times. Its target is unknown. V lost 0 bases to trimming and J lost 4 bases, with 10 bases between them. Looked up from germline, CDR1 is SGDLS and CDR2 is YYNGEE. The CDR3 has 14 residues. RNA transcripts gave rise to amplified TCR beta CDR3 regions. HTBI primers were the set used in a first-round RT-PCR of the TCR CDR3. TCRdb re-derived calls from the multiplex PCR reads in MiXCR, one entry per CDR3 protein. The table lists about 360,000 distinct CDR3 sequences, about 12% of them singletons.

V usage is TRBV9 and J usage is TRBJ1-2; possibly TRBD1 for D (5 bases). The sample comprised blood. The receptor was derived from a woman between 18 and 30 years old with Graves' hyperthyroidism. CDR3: CASSVDRGGYGYTF. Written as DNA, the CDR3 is TGTGCCAGCAGCGTAGATCGGGGCGGCTATGGCTACACCTTC.